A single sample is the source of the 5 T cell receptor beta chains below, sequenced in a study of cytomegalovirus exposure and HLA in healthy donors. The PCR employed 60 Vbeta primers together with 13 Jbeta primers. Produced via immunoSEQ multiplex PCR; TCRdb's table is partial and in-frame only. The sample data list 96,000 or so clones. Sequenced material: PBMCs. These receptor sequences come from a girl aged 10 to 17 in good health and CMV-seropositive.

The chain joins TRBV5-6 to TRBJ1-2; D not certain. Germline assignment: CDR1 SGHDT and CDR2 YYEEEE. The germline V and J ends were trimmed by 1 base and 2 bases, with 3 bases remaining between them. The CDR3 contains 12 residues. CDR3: CASSLSNYGYTF. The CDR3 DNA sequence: TGTGCCAGCAGCTTGTCGAACTATGGCTACACCTTC.

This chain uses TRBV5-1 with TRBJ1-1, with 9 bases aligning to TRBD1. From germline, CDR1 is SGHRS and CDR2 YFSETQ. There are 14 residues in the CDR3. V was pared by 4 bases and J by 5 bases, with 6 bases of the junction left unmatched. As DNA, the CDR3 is TGCGCCAGCAGCGAACAGGGGGCTAGTACTGAAGCTTTCTTT. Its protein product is CASSEQGASTEAFF.

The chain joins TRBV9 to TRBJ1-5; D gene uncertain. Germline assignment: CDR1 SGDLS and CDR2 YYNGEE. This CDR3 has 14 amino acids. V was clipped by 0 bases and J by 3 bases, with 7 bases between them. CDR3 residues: CASSVGHSNQPQHF. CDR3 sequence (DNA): TGTGCCAGCAGCGTAGGACACTCCAATCAGCCCCAGCATTTT. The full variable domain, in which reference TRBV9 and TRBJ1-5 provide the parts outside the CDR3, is DSGVTQTPKHLITATGQRVTLRCSPRSGDLSVYWYQQSLDQGLQFLIQYYNGEERAKGNILERFSAQQFPDLHSELNLSSLELGDSALYFCASSVGHSNQPQHFGDGTRLSIL.

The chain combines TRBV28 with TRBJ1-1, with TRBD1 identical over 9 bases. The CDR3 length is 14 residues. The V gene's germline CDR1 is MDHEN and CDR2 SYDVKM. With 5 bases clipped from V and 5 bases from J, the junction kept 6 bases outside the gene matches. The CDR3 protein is CASSPQGAGTEAFF. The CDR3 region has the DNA TGTGCCAGCAGTCCACAGGGGGCGGGGACTGAAGCTTTCTTT. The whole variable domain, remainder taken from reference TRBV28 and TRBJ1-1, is DVKVTQSSRYLVKRTGEKVFLECVQDMDHENMFWYRQDPGLGLRLIYFSYDVKMKEKGDIPEGYSVSREKKERFSLILESASTNQTSMYLCASSPQGAGTEAFFGQGTRLTVV.

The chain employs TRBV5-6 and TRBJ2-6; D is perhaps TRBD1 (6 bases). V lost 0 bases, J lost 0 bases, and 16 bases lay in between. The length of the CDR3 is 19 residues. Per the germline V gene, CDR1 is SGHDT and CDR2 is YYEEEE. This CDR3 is CASSLDGGVGASGANVLTF. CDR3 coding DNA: TGTGCCAGCAGCTTGGATGGGGGCGTTGGGGCCTCTGGGGCCAACGTCCTGACTTTC.